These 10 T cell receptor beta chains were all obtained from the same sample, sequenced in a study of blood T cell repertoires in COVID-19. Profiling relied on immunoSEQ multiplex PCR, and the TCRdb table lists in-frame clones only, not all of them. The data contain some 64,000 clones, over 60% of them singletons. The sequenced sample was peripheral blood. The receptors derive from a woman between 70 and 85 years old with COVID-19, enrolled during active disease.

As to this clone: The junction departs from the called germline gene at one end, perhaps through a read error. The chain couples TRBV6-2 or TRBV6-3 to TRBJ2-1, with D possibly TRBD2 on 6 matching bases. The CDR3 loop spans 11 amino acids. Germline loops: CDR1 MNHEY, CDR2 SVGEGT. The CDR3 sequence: CASSWDSEVIF. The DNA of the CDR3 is TGTGCCAGCAGTTGGGACTCCGAAGTGATCTTC.

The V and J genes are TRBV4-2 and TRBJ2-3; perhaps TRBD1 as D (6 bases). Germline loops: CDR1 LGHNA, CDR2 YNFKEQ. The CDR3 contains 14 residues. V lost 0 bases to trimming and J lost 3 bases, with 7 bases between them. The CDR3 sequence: CASSQDQGTDTQYF. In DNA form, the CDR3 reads TGTGCCAGCAGCCAAGATCAGGGGACAGATACGCAGTATTTT.

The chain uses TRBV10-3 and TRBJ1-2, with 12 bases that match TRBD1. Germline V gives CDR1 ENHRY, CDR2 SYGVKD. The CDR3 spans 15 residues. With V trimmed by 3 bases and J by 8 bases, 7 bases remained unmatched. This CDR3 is CAISDPGQGAGGYTF. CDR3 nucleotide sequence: TGTGCCATCAGTGATCCGGGACAGGGGGCGGGAGGCTACACCTTC.

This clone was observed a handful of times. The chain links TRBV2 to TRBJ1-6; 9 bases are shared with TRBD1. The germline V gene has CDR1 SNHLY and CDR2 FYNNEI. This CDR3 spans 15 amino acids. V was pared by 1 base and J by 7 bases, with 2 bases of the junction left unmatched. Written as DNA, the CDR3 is TGTGCCAGCAGTGAAGTTGGGACAGGGAATTCACCCCTCCACTTT. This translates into CASSEVGTGNSPLHF.

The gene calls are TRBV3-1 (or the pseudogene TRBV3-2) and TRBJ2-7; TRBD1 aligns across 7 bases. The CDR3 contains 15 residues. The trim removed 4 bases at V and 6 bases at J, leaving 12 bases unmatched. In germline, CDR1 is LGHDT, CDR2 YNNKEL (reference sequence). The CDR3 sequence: CASSPRQGPDREQYV. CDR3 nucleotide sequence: TGTGCCAGCAGCCCAAGACAGGGTCCCGACCGCGAGCAGTACGTC.

The chain's CDR3 is CASSGPTSRLAGIETQYF. The CDR3 bases are TGTGCCAGCAGCGGACCGACTTCCAGACTAGCGGGAATAGAGACCCAGTACTTC. The chain joins TRBV7-9 to TRBJ2-5, with TRBD2 matching over 11 bases. The CDR3 covers 18 residues. Per the germline V gene, CDR1 is SEHNR and CDR2 is FQNEAQ (reference sequence). J gave up 4 bases and V 5 bases, and 15 bases lay outside the gene matches.

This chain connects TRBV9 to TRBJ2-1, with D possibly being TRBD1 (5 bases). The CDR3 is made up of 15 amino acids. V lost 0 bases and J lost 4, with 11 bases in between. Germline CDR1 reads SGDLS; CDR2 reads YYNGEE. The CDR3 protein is CASSVVDTVYNEQFF. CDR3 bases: TGTGCCAGCAGCGTAGTGGACACGGTGTACAATGAGCAGTTCTTC.

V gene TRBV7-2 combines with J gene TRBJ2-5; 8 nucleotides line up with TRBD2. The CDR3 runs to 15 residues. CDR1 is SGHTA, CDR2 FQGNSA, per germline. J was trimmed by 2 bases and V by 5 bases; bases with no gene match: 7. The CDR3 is CASSEGSGGQETQYF. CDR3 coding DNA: TGTGCCAGCAGCGAGGGGAGCGGGGGTCAAGAGACCCAGTACTTC.

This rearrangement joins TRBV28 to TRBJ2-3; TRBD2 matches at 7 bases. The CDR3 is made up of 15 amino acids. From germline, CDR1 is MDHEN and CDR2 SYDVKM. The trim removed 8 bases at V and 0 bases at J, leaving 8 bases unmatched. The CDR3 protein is CASCLGGVSTDTQYF. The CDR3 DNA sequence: TGTGCCAGCTGCCTGGGGGGGGTAAGCACAGATACGCAGTATTTT.

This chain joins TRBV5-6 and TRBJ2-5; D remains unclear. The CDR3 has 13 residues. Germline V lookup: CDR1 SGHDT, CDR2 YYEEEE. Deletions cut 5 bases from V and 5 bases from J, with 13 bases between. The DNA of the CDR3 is TGTGCCAGCAGGATCGGGTCCGGGGAGACCCAGTACTTC. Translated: CASRIGSGETQYF.